This TCR beta chain was sequenced during a study of T cell responses to AZD1222 COVID-19 vaccine. TCRdb's table, derived via immunoSEQ multiplex PCR, lists solely in-frame clones and lacks some. Altogether approximately 140,000 clones are present, 92% being singletons, with the ten largest covering 2.5% to 4%. The V end was cut by 6 bases, the J end by 9 bases, with 15 bases between. The CDR3 runs to 13 residues. Here the sequenced sample was peripheral blood, taken on day 0 of AZD1222 vaccination. This sequence was found in an adult in good health. The rearrangement joins TRBV12-3 or TRBV12-4 to TRBJ2-1; the D is unclear. CDR3 amino acids: CASSPQSSSEQFF. The CDR3 DNA sequence: TGTGCCAGCAGCCCACAGAGTAGCAGTGAGCAGTTCTTC.